This T cell receptor (beta chain) was recorded in a study of blood T cells in healthy people across ages. V was cut by 5 bases and J by 1 base, with 13 bases left in between. Germline lookup yields CDR1 SGHTA and CDR2 FQGNSA. The CDR3 covers 15 residues. This clonotype was observed a few times. The antigen is undetermined. Combining a sample-barcoded 5' primer with a J-beta primer mix, a second PCR ran for 7 to 11 cycles. TCRdb re-analysed the 5' RACE reads in MiXCR, keeping a single row per CDR3 protein. Here the sample spans about 1.5 million distinct CDR3 sequences, about 45% being singletons. Overall study findings and caveats: The fall in TCR beta diversity per million T cells was roughly linear with age.

The TCR comes from a woman aged 18 to 35 in good health. What was sequenced was blood. The rearrangement joins TRBV7-2 to TRBJ2-3, with D possibly being TRBD1 (6 bases). This CDR3 reads CASSPMGAGTDTQYF. Written as DNA, the CDR3 is TGTGCCAGCAGCCCCATGGGGGCGGGCACAGATACGCAGTATTTT.